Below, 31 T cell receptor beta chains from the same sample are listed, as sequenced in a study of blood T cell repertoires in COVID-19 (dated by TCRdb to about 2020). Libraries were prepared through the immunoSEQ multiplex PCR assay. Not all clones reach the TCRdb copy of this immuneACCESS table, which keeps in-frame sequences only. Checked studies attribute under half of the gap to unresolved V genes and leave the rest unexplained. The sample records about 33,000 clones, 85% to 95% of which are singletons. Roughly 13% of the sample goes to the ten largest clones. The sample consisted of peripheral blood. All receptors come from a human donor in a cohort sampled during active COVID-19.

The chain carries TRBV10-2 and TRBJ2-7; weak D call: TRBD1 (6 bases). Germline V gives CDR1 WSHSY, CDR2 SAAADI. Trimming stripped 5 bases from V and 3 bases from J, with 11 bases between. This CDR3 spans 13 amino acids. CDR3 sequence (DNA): TGCGCCAGCAGTCAGGGGATTATCTACGAGCAGTACTTC. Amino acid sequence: CASSQGIIYEQYF.

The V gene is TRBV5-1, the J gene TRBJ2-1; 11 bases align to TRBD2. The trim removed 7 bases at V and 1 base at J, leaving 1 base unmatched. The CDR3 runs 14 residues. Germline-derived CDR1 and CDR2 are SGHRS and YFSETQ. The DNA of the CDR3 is TGCGCCAGCCGACTAGCGGGATCCTACAATGAGCAGTTCTTC. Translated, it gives CASRLAGSYNEQFF.

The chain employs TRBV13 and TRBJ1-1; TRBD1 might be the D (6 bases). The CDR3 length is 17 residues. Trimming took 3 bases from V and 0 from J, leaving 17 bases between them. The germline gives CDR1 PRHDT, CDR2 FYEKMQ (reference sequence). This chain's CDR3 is CASSLTEQGNLNTEAFF. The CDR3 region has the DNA TGTGCCAGCAGCTTGACGGAACAGGGAAACCTGAACACTGAAGCTTTCTTT.

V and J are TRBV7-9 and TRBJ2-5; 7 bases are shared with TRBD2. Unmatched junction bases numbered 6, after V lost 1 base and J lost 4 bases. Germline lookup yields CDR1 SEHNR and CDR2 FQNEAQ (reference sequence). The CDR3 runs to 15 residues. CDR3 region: CASSLVLATTETQYF. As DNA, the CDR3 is TGTGCCAGCAGCTTAGTACTAGCGACTACAGAGACCCAGTACTTC.

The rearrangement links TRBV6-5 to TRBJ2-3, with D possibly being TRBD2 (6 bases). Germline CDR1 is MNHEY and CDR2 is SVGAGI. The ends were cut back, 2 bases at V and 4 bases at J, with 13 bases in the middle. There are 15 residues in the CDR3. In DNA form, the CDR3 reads TGTGCCAGCAGTTACGGGTGGGCTAGCGCAGATACGCAGTATTTT. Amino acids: CASSYGWASADTQYF.

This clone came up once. The CDR3 is CASSSQIDTQYF. The CDR3, as DNA: TGTGCCAGCAGCTCCCAGATAGATACGCAGTATTTT. This chain links TRBV13 with TRBJ2-3, with D hard to call. CDR3 size: 12 residues. Trimming took 4 bases from V and 5 from J, leaving 7 bases between them. Germline V CDR1 and CDR2: PRHDT, FYEKMQ (reference sequence).

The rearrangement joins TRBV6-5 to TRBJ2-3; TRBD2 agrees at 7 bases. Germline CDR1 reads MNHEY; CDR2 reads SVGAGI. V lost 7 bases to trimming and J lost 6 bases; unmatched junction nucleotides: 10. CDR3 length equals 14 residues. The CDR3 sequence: CASTPGEGWDTQYF. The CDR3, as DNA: TGTGCCAGCACTCCGGGGGAGGGGTGGGATACGCAGTATTTT.

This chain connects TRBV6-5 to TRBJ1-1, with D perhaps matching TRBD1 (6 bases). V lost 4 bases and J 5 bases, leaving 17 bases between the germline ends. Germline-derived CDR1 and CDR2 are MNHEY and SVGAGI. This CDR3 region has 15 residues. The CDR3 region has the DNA TGTGCCAGCAGTTTCTTGGGGGCGCTGGAAACTGAAGCTTTCTTT. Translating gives CASSFLGALETEAFF.

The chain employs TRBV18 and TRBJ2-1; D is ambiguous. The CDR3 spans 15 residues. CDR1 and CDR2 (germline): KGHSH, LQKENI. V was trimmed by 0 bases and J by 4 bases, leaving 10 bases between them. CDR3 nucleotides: TGTGCCAGCTCACCACCCCGAGGTAATTACAATGAGCAGTTCTTC. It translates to CASSPPRGNYNEQFF.

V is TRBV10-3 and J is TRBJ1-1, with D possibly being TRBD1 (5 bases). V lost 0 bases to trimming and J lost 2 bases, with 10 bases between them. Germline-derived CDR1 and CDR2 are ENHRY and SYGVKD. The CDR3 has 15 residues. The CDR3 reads CAISESEGINTEAFF. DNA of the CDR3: TGTGCCATCAGTGAGTCGGAGGGGATTAACACTGAAGCTTTCTTT.

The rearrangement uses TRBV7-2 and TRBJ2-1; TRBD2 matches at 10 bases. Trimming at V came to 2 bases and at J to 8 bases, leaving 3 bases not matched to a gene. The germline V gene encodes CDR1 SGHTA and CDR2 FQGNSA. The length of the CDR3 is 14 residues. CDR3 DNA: TGTGCCAGCAGCTTAACCCTAGCGGGAGATGAGCAGTTCTTC. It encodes CASSLTLAGDEQFF. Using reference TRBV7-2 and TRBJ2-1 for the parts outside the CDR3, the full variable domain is GAGVSQSPSNKVTEKGKDVELRCDPISGHTALYWYRQSLGQGLEFLIYFQGNSAPDKSGLPSDRFSAERTGGSVSTLTIQRTQQEDSAVYLCASSLTLAGDEQFFGPGTRLTVL.

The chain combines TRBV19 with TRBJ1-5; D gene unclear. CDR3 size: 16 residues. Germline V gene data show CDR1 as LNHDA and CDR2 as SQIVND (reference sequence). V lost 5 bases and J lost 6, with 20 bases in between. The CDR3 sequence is CASSPDPGSWSQPQHF. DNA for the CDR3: TGTGCCAGTAGTCCTGATCCGGGTTCCTGGTCTCAGCCCCAGCATTTT.

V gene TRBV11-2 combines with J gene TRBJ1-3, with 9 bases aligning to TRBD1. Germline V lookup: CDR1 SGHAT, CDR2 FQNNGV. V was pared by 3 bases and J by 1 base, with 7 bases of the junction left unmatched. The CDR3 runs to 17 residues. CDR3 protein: CASSFRTGVISGNTIYF. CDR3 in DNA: TGTGCCAGCAGCTTTCGGACAGGGGTTATTTCTGGAAACACCATATATTTT.

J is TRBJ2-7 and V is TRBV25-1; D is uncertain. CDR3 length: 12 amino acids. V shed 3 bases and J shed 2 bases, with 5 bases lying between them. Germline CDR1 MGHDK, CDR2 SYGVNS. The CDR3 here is CASSDQTYEQYF. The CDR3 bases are TGTGCCAGCAGTGACCAAACCTACGAGCAGTACTTC.

In nucleotides, the CDR3 is TGCAGCGTACATCCGGGGACTAACTATGGCTACACCTTC. It codes for CSVHPGTNYGYTF. The rearrangement joins TRBV29-1 to TRBJ1-2; D not resolved. Deletions cut 6 bases from V and 0 bases from J, with 11 bases between. CDR1 SQVTM and CDR2 ANQGSEA come from the germline V gene. This CDR3 comprises 13 residues.

The CDR3 reads CASSSLAGFYEQYF. The CDR3 DNA reads TGTGCCAGCAGTTCCTTAGCGGGCTTCTACGAGCAGTACTTC. The chain combines TRBV6-2 or TRBV6-3 with TRBJ2-7, with 7 nucleotides matching TRBD2. The length of the CDR3 is 14 residues. V shed 4 bases, J shed 3 bases, and the junction held 6 bases outside the gene matches. Germline V lookup: CDR1 MNHEY, CDR2 SVGEGT.

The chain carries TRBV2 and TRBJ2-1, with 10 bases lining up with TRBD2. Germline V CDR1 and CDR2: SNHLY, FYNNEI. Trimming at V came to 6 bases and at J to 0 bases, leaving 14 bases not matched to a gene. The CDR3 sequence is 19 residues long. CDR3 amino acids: CASRSTSGRDVSSYNEQFF. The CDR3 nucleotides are TGTGCCAGCAGATCGACTAGCGGGCGGGATGTGAGCTCCTACAATGAGCAGTTCTTC.

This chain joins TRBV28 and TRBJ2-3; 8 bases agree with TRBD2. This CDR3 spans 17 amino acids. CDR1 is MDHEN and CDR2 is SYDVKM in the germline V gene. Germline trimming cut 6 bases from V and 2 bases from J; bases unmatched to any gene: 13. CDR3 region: CASSPGGIGGVTDTQYF. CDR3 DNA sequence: TGTGCCAGCAGCCCGGGGGGGATAGGGGGAGTCACAGATACGCAGTATTTT.

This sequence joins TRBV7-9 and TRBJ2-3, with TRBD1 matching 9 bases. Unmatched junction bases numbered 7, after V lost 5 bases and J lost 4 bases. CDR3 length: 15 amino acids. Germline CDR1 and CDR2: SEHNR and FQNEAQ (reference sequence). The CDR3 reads CASSIRQGGADTQYF. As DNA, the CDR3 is TGTGCCAGCAGCATCCGACAGGGGGGGGCAGATACGCAGTATTTT.

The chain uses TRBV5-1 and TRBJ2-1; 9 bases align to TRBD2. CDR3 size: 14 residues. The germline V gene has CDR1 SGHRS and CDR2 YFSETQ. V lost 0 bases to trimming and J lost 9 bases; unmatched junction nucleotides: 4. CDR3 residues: CASSLVAGEVEQFF. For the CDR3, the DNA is TGCGCCAGCAGCTTGGTAGCGGGAGAGGTTGAGCAGTTCTTC.

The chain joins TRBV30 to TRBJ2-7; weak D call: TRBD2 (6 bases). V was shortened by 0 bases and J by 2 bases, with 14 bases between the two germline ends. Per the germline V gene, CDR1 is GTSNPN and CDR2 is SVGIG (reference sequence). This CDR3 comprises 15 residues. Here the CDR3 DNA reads TGTGCCTGGAGTGTCTGGGGAGGCCGTACCTACGAGCAGTACTTC. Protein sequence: CAWSVWGGRTYEQYF.

DNA of the CDR3: TGCGCCAGCAGCTTGGTTTCGGTACAAAGCGGTGAGCAGTTCTTC. Residues: CASSLVSVQSGEQFF. The rearrangement joins TRBV5-1 to TRBJ2-1; tentative D call: TRBD2 (5 bases). This CDR3 region has 15 residues. The germline gives CDR1 SGHRS, CDR2 YFSETQ. V was pared by 0 bases and J by 9 bases, with 16 bases between.

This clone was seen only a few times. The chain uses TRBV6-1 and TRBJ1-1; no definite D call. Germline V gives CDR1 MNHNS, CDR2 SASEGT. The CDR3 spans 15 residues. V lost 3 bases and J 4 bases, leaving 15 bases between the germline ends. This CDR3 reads CASSDYYRESTEAFF. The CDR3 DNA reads TGTGCCAGCAGTGATTATTATAGGGAGAGCACTGAAGCTTTCTTT.

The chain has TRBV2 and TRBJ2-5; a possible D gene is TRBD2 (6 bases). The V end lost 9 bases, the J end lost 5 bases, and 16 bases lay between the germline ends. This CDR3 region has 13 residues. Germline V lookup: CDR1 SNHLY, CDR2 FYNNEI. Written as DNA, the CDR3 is TGTGCCAGTAAGGGACTCCTCGGGGAGACCCAGTACTTC. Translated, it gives CASKGLLGETQYF.

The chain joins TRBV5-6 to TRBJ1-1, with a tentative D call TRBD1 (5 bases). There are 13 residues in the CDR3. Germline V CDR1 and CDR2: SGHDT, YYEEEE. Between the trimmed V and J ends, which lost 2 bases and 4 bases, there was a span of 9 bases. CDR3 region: CASSLGVTTEAFF. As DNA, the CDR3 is TGTGCCAGCAGCTTAGGGGTAACCACTGAAGCTTTCTTT. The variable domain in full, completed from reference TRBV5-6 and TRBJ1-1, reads DAGVTQSPTHLIKTRGQQVTLRCSPKSGHDTVSWYQQALGQGPQFIFQYYEEEERQRGNFPDRFSGHQFPNYSSELNVNALLLGDSALYLCASSLGVTTEAFFGQGTRLTVV.

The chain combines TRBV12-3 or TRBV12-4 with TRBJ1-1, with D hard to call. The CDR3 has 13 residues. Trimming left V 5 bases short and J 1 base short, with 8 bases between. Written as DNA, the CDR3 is TGTGCCAGCAGTACCACGAGGAACACTGAAGCTTTCTTT. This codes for CASSTTRNTEAFF.

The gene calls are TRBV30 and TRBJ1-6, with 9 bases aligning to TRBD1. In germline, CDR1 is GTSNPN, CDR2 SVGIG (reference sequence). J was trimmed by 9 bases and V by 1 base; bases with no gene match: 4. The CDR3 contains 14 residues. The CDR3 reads CAWSAGQGASPLHF. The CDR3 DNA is TGTGCCTGGAGTGCGGGACAGGGAGCTTCACCCCTCCACTTT.

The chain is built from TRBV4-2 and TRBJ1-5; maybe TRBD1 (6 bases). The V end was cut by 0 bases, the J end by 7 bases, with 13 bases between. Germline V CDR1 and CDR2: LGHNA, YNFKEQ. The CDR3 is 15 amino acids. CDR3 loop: CASSQDREGGQPQHF. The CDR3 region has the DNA TGTGCCAGCAGCCAAGATCGGGAGGGGGGGCAGCCCCAGCATTTT.

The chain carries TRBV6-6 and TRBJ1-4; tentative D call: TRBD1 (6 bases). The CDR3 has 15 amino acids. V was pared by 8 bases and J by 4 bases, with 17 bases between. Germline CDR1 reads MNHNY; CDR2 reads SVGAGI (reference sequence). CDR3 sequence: CASHLSGASNEKLFF. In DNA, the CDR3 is TGTGCCAGCCATTTGTCAGGGGCCAGTAATGAAAAACTGTTTTTT.

The CDR3 spells CASSRRQFGTQYF. The CDR3 nucleotides read TGTGCCAGCAGCCGTAGACAGTTTGGGACCCAGTACTTC. The chain joins TRBV5-6 to TRBJ2-5; weak D call: TRBD1 (5 bases). The ends were cut back, 4 bases at V and 7 bases at J, with 14 bases in the middle. Germline V gene lookup returns CDR1 SGHDT and CDR2 YYEEEE. This CDR3 has 13 amino acids.

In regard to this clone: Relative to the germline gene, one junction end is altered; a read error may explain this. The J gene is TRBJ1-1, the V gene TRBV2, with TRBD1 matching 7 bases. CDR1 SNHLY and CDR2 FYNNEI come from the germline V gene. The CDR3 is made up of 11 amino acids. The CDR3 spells CASSERTGSLF. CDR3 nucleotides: TGTGCCAGCAGCGAGAGGACAGGTAGTCTCTTT.